This TCR beta chain emerged from a study of T-cell memory formation after mild COVID-19. This CDR3 contains 11 residues. Deletions cut 7 bases from V and 5 bases from J, with 12 bases between. Germline V gives CDR1 DFQATT, CDR2 SNEGSKA (reference sequence). Study-wide points: Contracting clones localized mainly to CM and EM when CD4+ and mainly to EMRA when CD8+. Day 15 to 85 contractors were CD4/CD8 balanced; later expanders leaned CD4+. Researchers could not confirm that second-wave clones peaking on day 37 targeted SARS-CoV-2.

This clonotype was recorded many times. Its antigen is currently unknown. TCRdb re-analysed the 5' RACE reads in MiXCR, keeping a single row per CDR3 protein. The sample records tens of thousands of distinct CDR3 sequences, around 10% being singletons. V gene TRBV20-1 combines with J gene TRBJ2-7, with D uncertain. The clonotype was recovered from a man between 18 and 35 years old who had mild COVID-19 (a few samples of this study predate the infection). Cell type and time point are not known. The sample taken for sequencing was PBMCs or a T cell subset sorted from them (not recorded which). This CDR3 reads CSGLGSDEQYF. The CDR3 DNA follows: TGCAGTGGGTTAGGGTCCGACGAGCAGTACTTC.